These 23 T cell receptor beta chains were sequenced from one sample in a study of cytomegalovirus exposure and HLA in healthy donors. Both 60 Vbeta primers and 13 Jbeta primers went into the PCR. Generated by immunoSEQ multiplex PCR, the TCRdb table keeps only in-frame clones and is missing some. The repertoire holds 150,000 to 200,000 clones, with about 80% as singletons. Sequenced material: PBMCs. Receptor source: a man aged 25-45 years in good health and CMV-seropositive.

The chain carries TRBV5-1 and TRBJ2-1, with D unclear. CDR1 is SGHRS and CDR2 is YFSETQ in the germline V gene. V was clipped by 0 bases and J by 7 bases, with 8 bases between them. This CDR3 spans 13 amino acids. The chain's CDR3 is CASSLANLNEQFF. The CDR3 DNA is TGCGCCAGCAGCTTGGCCAACTTAAATGAGCAGTTCTTC.

The chain recombines TRBV27 with TRBJ2-5; TRBD2 agrees at 9 bases. Germline V gives CDR1 MNHEY, CDR2 SMNVEV (reference sequence). Trimming removed 3 bases from V and 4 bases from J; junction bases left unmatched: 15. CDR3 length: 18 amino acids. DNA of the CDR3: TGTGCCAGCAGTTTTATAGCGCGGGCGGGAGGGCCCGGAGAGACCCAGTACTTC. Residues: CASSFIARAGGPGETQYF.

CDR3 in amino acids: CASSLDLGTVSRGEQFF. CDR3 DNA sequence: TGTGCCAGCAGCTTAGATCTTGGGACTGTGAGTAGGGGTGAGCAGTTCTTC. This sequence joins TRBV11-3 and TRBJ2-1, with a weak D call TRBD2 (6 bases). Germline values: CDR1 SGHNT, CDR2 YENEEA. This CDR3 contains 17 residues. Trimming cost V 0 bases and J 9 bases, with 21 bases left between them. Full variable domain (rest looked up from reference TRBV11-3 and TRBJ2-1): EAGVVQSPRYKIIEKKQPVAFWCNPISGHNTLYWYLQNLGQGPELLIRYENEEAVDDSQLPKDRFSAERLKGVDSTLKIQPAELGDSAVYLCASSLDLGTVSRGEQFFGPGTRLTVL.

This sequence joins TRBV30 and TRBJ1-3; D is ambiguous. Germline V gene lookup returns CDR1 GTSNPN and CDR2 SVGIG (reference sequence). V lost 1 base to trimming and J lost 4 bases, with 11 bases between them. The CDR3 spans 14 residues. CDR3 nucleotide sequence: TGTGCCTGGAGTGACGGGTTCTCAGGAAACACCATATATTTT. It yields the protein CAWSDGFSGNTIYF.

This rearrangement joins TRBV6-1 to TRBJ1-5; D remains ambiguous. V lost 8 bases and J 4 bases, leaving 6 bases between the germline ends. This CDR3 contains 11 residues. The germline gives CDR1 MNHNS, CDR2 SASEGT. This chain's CDR3 is CASARNQPQHF. The CDR3 coding sequence is TGTGCCAGCGCCCGGAATCAGCCCCAGCATTTT.

The genes are TRBV27 and TRBJ1-2; TRBD1 matches at 7 bases. V gave up 5 bases and J gave up 1 base; unmatched junction bases: 10. CDR3 length: 16 amino acids. Germline values: CDR1 MNHEY, CDR2 SMNVEV (reference sequence). The CDR3 protein is CASSPGTASFNYGYTF. In DNA form, the CDR3 reads TGTGCCAGCAGTCCTGGGACAGCAAGTTTTAACTATGGCTACACCTTC.

The V and J genes are TRBV6-5 and TRBJ2-7; 9 positions agree with TRBD1. The germline CDR1 and CDR2 sequences are MNHEY and SVGAGI. The V segment lost 6 bases and the J segment 2 bases; nucleotides outside the gene matches: 8. This CDR3 comprises 15 residues. The CDR3 coding sequence is TGTGCCAGCAGACCCAACCGGGACAGGGCCTACGAGCAGTACTTC. It yields the protein CASRPNRDRAYEQYF.

The chain is built from TRBV6-6 and TRBJ2-3, with 13 nucleotides matching TRBD2. Germline values: CDR1 MNHNY, CDR2 SVGAGI (reference sequence). Unmatched junction bases numbered 3, after V lost 0 bases and J lost 6 bases. This CDR3 spans 16 amino acids. The CDR3 reads CASSYSSGLAGDTQYF. CDR3 sequence (DNA): TGTGCCAGCAGTTACTCCTCGGGACTAGCGGGGGATACGCAGTATTTT.

The chain employs TRBV4-2 and TRBJ1-1; 7 positions agree with TRBD1. Germline assignment: CDR1 LGHNA and CDR2 YNFKEQ. V trimming: 2 bases; J trimming: 2 bases; junction bases outside the gene matches: 5. This CDR3 has 15 amino acids. CDR3 in DNA: TGTGCCAGCAGCCAAAGGGACAGAGTAAACACTGAAGCTTTCTTT. This gives the protein CASSQRDRVNTEAFF.

The rearrangement uses TRBV4-3 and TRBJ2-5; 7 positions agree with TRBD2. V gave up 3 bases and J gave up 5 bases; unmatched junction bases: 6. This CDR3 contains 14 residues. Germline V gives CDR1 LGHNA, CDR2 YSLEER. DNA for the CDR3: TGCGCCAGCAGCCAGGGGGGGGTGGGGGAGACCCAGTACTTC. This codes for CASSQGGVGETQYF.

The chain combines TRBV11-2 with TRBJ2-2, with D possibly TRBD2 on 6 matching bases. The V gene lost 7 bases and the J gene lost 8 bases, with 14 bases spanning the gap. Germline V gives CDR1 SGHAT, CDR2 FQNNGV. This CDR3 is 13 amino acids long. CDR3 amino acids: CASILWAGGELFF. The CDR3 coding sequence is TGTGCCAGCATCCTTTGGGCGGGAGGGGAGCTGTTTTTT.

This chain connects TRBV7-2 to TRBJ2-3, with 7 bases identical to TRBD1. J lost 4 bases, V lost 4 bases, and 2 bases had no gene match. The CDR3 has 13 residues. In germline, CDR1 is SGHTA, CDR2 FQGNSA. The CDR3 here is CASSSQGADTQYF. CDR3 in DNA: TGTGCCAGCAGCTCGCAGGGGGCAGATACGCAGTATTTT.

Worth noting for this clone: Relative to the germline gene, one junction end is altered; a read error may explain this. This chain links TRBV7-9 with TRBJ2-3; TRBD2 is a possible D gene (7 bases). Germline assignment: CDR1 SEHNR and CDR2 FQNEAQ (reference sequence). CDR3 size: 16 residues. Here the CDR3 reads CSSSAGGGGLTDTQYF. DNA of the CDR3: TGTTCCAGCAGCGCCGGAGGGGGGGGACTCACAGATACGCAGTATTTT.

The chain links TRBV6-1 to TRBJ2-3, with 8 bases matching TRBD2. Trimming at V came to 10 bases and at J to 0 bases, leaving 6 bases not matched to a gene. The germline gives CDR1 MNHNS, CDR2 SASEGT. This CDR3 comprises 14 residues. CDR3 coding DNA: TGTGCCAACTCCAAGCGGGGGAGCACAGATACGCAGTATTTT. It translates to CANSKRGSTDTQYF.

The J gene is TRBJ2-3, the V gene TRBV2; 8 bases fit TRBD2. The CDR3 spans 15 residues. Germline CDR1 and CDR2: SNHLY and FYNNEI. V was pared by 6 bases and J by 1 base, with 6 bases of the junction left unmatched. CDR3 DNA: TGTGCCAGCAGAGGACTAGCATCGCGCACAGATACGCAGTATTTT. Translating gives CASRGLASRTDTQYF.

The chain recombines TRBV7-2 with TRBJ2-5, with 14 bases aligning to TRBD2. This CDR3 spans 17 amino acids. V was pared by 5 bases and J by 2 bases, with 7 bases of the junction left unmatched. The germline V gene encodes CDR1 SGHTA and CDR2 FQGNSA. The CDR3 protein is CASSPGTSGRKQETQYF. The CDR3 region has the DNA TGTGCCAGCAGCCCCGGGACTAGCGGGAGAAAGCAAGAGACCCAGTACTTC.

The chain uses TRBV27 and TRBJ2-7, with D maybe TRBD1 (5 bases). This CDR3 has 14 residues. V gave up 3 bases and J gave up 3 bases, with 12 bases separating them. Germline loops: CDR1 MNHEY, CDR2 SMNVEV (reference sequence). CDR3 nucleotide sequence: TGTGCCAGCAGTTTTGGGGCAGGAGACTACGAGCAGTACTTC. Protein sequence: CASSFGAGDYEQYF.

This sequence joins TRBV10-2 and TRBJ2-7; D possibly corresponds to TRBD1 (6 bases). Germline V gene data show CDR1 as WSHSY and CDR2 as SAAADI. This CDR3 has 12 residues. V was pared by 6 bases and J by 5 bases, with 11 bases between. The CDR3 region has the DNA TGCGCCAGCAGGGCAGGGGCCGACGAGCAGTACTTC. The encoded protein is CASRAGADEQYF.

The rearrangement joins TRBV7-9 to TRBJ2-1, with 11 bases lining up with TRBD2. The CDR3 is 14 residues long. Germline CDR1 reads SEHNR; CDR2 reads FQNEAQ (reference sequence). V lost 5 bases, J lost 7 bases, and 4 bases stayed unmatched. CDR3 amino acids: CASSLLAGGNEQFF. CDR3 nucleotide sequence: TGTGCCAGCAGCCTGCTAGCGGGGGGAAATGAGCAGTTCTTC. Full variable domain (missing parts from reference TRBV7-9 and TRBJ2-1): DTGVSQNPRHKITKRGQNVTFRCDPISEHNRLYWYRQTLGQGPEFLTYFQNEAQLEKSRLLSDRFSAERPKGSFSTLEIQRTEQGDSAMYLCASSLLAGGNEQFFGPGTRLTVL.

The chain has TRBV7-9 and TRBJ2-5, with D perhaps matching TRBD2 (6 bases). The CDR3 is 17 residues long. CDR1 is SEHNR and CDR2 is FQNEAQ in the germline V gene (reference sequence). V lost 3 bases, J lost 2 bases, and 19 bases lay in between. The CDR3, as DNA: TGTGCCAGCAGCTTTAGCACCGGCCCTAGCGCACAAGAGACCCAGTACTTC. Translation: CASSFSTGPSAQETQYF.

This chain connects TRBV19 to TRBJ2-3, with TRBD1 matching 9 bases. The germline V gene has CDR1 LNHDA and CDR2 SQIVND (reference sequence). J gave up 5 bases and V 6 bases, and 6 bases lay outside the gene matches. The CDR3 extends over 14 amino acids. This CDR3 is CASRTGQGIDTQYF. The CDR3 nucleotides are TGTGCCAGTAGAACCGGACAGGGGATAGATACGCAGTATTTT.

This chain joins TRBV4-1 and TRBJ1-5; D gene ambiguous. The CDR3 spans 17 residues. Germline V gene sequence: CDR1 MGHRA, CDR2 YSYEKL. Trimming cost V 0 bases and J 7 bases, with 19 bases left between them. The CDR3 here is CASSQEDSQVDNQPQHF. The CDR3 nucleotides are TGCGCCAGCAGCCAAGAGGATAGTCAGGTAGACAACCAGCCCCAGCATTTT.

This clone was counted a single time. The chain combines TRBV30 with TRBJ2-7, with 9 bases identical to TRBD1. The germline V gene encodes CDR1 GTSNPN and CDR2 SVGIG (reference sequence). The ends lost 3 bases at V and 5 bases at J; junction bases unmatched: 8. The CDR3 is 14 residues long. CDR3: CAWSLGTGSNEQYF. The CDR3, as DNA: TGTGCCTGGAGCCTCGGGACAGGGAGCAACGAGCAGTACTTC.